This passage covers 8 T cell receptor beta chains from one sample sequenced in a study of T cells after yellow fever vaccination (dated by TCRdb to 2018 to 2020). Explained via the paper, the treatment or condition label denotes: live attenuated yellow fever vaccine strain. Receptor amplification or capture employed 5' RACE. Reads for this sample came from an Illumina HiSeq 2500. TCRdb's own reprocessing of the public reads used fastp at Q25 and MiXCR and kept productive beta chains. Under each unique CDR3 protein, matching rows form one entry showing the most common genes and DNA. The sample table contains some 160,000 distinct CDR3 sequences; only one count was recorded for approximately 6.8% of them. The ten largest make up approximately 2.5% of the sample. The source material was CD4+ T cells sorted from PBMCs, sampled 4 to 5 days after the first yellow fever vaccination. The receptor set was obtained from a man younger than 35 who received the YFV17D yellow fever vaccine.

Regarding this clonotype: A read error may be the cause here, since a much bigger clone is one base away. The V call is TRBV4-1, the J call TRBJ1-2; D gene uncertain. The CDR3 has 15 residues. Trimming took 3 bases from V and 5 from J, leaving 16 bases between them. Germline V CDR1 and CDR2: MGHRA, YSYEKL. The CDR3 spells CASSHKTDTKYGYTF. As DNA, the CDR3 is TGCGCCAGCAGCCACAAAACAGATACAAAGTATGGCTACACCTTC.

This sequence joins TRBV20-1 and TRBJ2-5, with D hard to call. V was cut by 5 bases and J by 2 bases, with 9 bases left in between. Germline CDR1 reads DFQATT; CDR2 reads SNEGSKA (reference sequence). This CDR3 is 12 amino acids long. The CDR3 nucleotides are TGCAGTGCTCCGACGTTGCAAGAGACCCAGTACTTC. Protein product: CSAPTLQETQYF.

This clonotype has just a few counts. The gene calls are TRBV7-2 and TRBJ2-5; D gene unclear. The CDR3 totals 13 residues. CDR1 and CDR2 (germline): SGHTA, FQGNSA. Trimming stripped 4 bases from V and 6 bases from J, with 12 bases between. DNA for the CDR3: TGTGCCAGCAGCTACGACGAGAGTCAGACCCAGTACTTC. It codes for CASSYDESQTQYF.

This clonotype occurred a few times. V is TRBV7-2 and J is TRBJ2-3; 12 nucleotides agree with TRBD2. The CDR3 runs to 16 residues. Trimming took 4 bases from V and 3 from J; bases not matched to a gene: 5. Germline values: CDR1 SGHTA, CDR2 FQGNSA. In nucleotides, the CDR3 is TGTGCCAGCAGCTCTTCTAGCGGGGGGGGGACAGATACGCAGTATTTT. Translating it yields CASSSSSGGGTDTQYF.

This clonotype was counted at least ten times. This chain links TRBV6-5 with TRBJ2-5; TRBD2 matches at 14 bases. Germline V gene lookup returns CDR1 MNHEY and CDR2 SVGAGI. This CDR3 has 14 amino acids. V shed 7 bases, J shed 7 bases, and the junction held 5 bases outside the gene matches. The CDR3 sequence: CASKGLAGGGTQYF. Written as DNA, the CDR3 is TGTGCCAGCAAAGGACTAGCGGGGGGTGGGACCCAGTACTTC.

There are many counts of this clonotype. The chain recombines TRBV5-6 with TRBJ2-5; 11 bases fit TRBD2. Germline lookup yields CDR1 SGHDT and CDR2 YYEEEE. This CDR3 region has 15 residues. The trim removed 5 bases at V and 7 bases at J, leaving 10 bases unmatched. CDR3: CASRSTSGGWGTQYF. CDR3 coding DNA: TGTGCCAGCAGGTCAACTAGCGGGGGCTGGGGGACCCAGTACTTC.

This clonotype was found many times. V usage is TRBV12-3 or TRBV12-4 and J usage is TRBJ2-1; a weak D match, TRBD2 (7 bases). Trimming removed 5 bases from V and 9 bases from J, with 17 bases in between. The CDR3 sequence is 14 residues long. CDR3 nucleotide sequence: TGTGCCAGCAGTCCGCAGGCGGGGGCTGGTGAGCAGTTCTTC. Translation gives CASSPQAGAGEQFF.

This clonotype was observed a handful of times. This chain connects TRBV3-1 to TRBJ1-5; D remains unclear. CDR1 is LGHDT, CDR2 YNNKEL, per germline (reference sequence). The CDR3 runs 13 residues. Trimming took off 2 bases at V and 3 bases at J, with 5 bases between the two ends. The CDR3 DNA reads as TGTGCCAGCAGCCAATCGGTCAATCAGCCCCAGCATTTT. Encoded protein: CASSQSVNQPQHF.